What follows are 13 T cell receptor beta chains derived from one specimen sequenced in a study of T cell changes during pregnancy in multiple sclerosis. Clones were read by immunoSEQ multiplex PCR, and TCRdb kept only the in-frame ones, dropping some. The profile covers around 41,000 clones, with around 93% appearing a single time and over 0.4% taken by the ten largest. Sample: CD4+ T cells from peripheral blood mononuclear cells, taken in the third trimester of pregnancy. Every receptor here comes from a female donor in good health, enrolled as a control in a pregnancy study.

The rearrangement links TRBV5-6 to TRBJ2-5; 10 bases match TRBD2. The J segment lost 4 bases and the V segment lost 1 base, leaving 4 bases of the junction unmatched. From germline, CDR1 is SGHDT and CDR2 YYEEEE. CDR3 length: 15 residues. The CDR3 spells CASSLPSGGGETQYF. Here the CDR3 DNA reads TGTGCCAGCAGCTTGCCTAGCGGGGGTGGAGAGACCCAGTACTTC.

The chain links TRBV5-1 to TRBJ1-5; no clear D gene. V lost 2 bases, J lost 4 bases, and 7 bases lay in between. CDR3 length: 13 residues. The germline gives CDR1 SGHRS, CDR2 YFSETQ. The CDR3 spells CASSLAPNQPQHF. The DNA for the CDR3 is TGCGCCAGCAGCTTAGCACCAAATCAGCCCCAGCATTTT. The full variable domain, with the rest looked up from reference TRBV5-1 and TRBJ1-5, is KAGVTQTPRYLIKTRGQQVTLSCSPISGHRSVSWYQQTPGQGLQFLFEYFSETQRNKGNFPGRFSGRQFSNSRSEMNVSTLELGDSALYLCASSLAPNQPQHFGDGTRLSIL.

The chain joins TRBV9 to TRBJ2-1; 11 nucleotides line up with TRBD2. Germline trimming cut 4 bases from V and 2 bases from J; bases unmatched to any gene: 8. Germline CDR1 is SGDLS and CDR2 is YYNGEE. CDR3 length: 17 amino acids. The CDR3 DNA is TGTGCCAGCAGCCCCAGGACTAGCGGGTATACCTACAATGAGCAGTTCTTC. This gives the protein CASSPRTSGYTYNEQFF. Based on the CDR3 plus reference TRBV9 and TRBJ2-1, the full variable domain is DSGVTQTPKHLITATGQRVTLRCSPRSGDLSVYWYQQSLDQGLQFLIQYYNGEERAKGNILERFSAQQFPDLHSELNLSSLELGDSALYFCASSPRTSGYTYNEQFFGPGTRLTVL.

The chain recombines TRBV5-4 with TRBJ2-5; TRBD1 might be the D (5 bases). Trimming removed 3 bases at V and 4 bases at J, with 13 bases between. This CDR3 is built from 14 residues. Germline V gene data show CDR1 as SGHNT and CDR2 as YYREEE (reference sequence). The CDR3 is CASSSTGHAETQYF. The CDR3 DNA reads as TGTGCCAGCAGCTCCACAGGCCACGCAGAGACCCAGTACTTC.

The genes are TRBV19 and TRBJ2-3; 9 bases match TRBD2. Germline trimming cut 4 bases from V and 0 bases from J; bases unmatched to any gene: 2. The CDR3 runs 15 residues. The V gene's germline CDR1 is LNHDA and CDR2 SQIVND (reference sequence). As DNA, the CDR3 is TGTGCCAGTAGTACCCTAGCGGGGAGCACAGATACGCAGTATTTT. Amino acid sequence: CASSTLAGSTDTQYF. The variable domain in full, completed from reference TRBV19 and TRBJ2-3, reads DGGITQSPKYLFRKEGQNVTLSCEQNLNHDAMYWYRQDPGQGLRLIYYSQIVNDFQKGDIAEGYSVSREKKESFPLTVTSAQKNPTAFYLCASSTLAGSTDTQYFGPGTRLTVL.

The J gene is TRBJ2-7, the V gene TRBV7-2; TRBD1 agrees at 9 bases. The V and J ends lost 11 bases and 1 base, in that order; junction bases with no gene match: 9. CDR3 length equals 14 residues. Germline V gene sequence: CDR1 SGHTA, CDR2 FQGNSA. This CDR3 is CASQGTGRSYEQYF. The DNA of the CDR3 is TGTGCCTCGCAAGGGACAGGGAGATCCTACGAGCAGTACTTC.

In its sample, this clone was seen once. V gene TRBV10-3 combines with J gene TRBJ2-1; a possible D gene is TRBD2 (6 bases). CDR3 length: 16 amino acids. V was pared by 10 bases and J by 0 bases, with 19 bases between. Germline CDR1 reads ENHRY; CDR2 reads SYGVKD. The CDR3 DNA is TGTGCCACGGGGGTGGCTAGCAAGGGCTCCTACAATGAGCAGTTCTTC. Its protein product is CATGVASKGSYNEQFF.

The chain recombines TRBV7-9 with TRBJ2-2, with TRBD2 matching over 12 bases. Per germline, CDR1 SEHNR and CDR2 FQNEAQ (reference sequence). The CDR3 totals 19 residues. J lost 3 bases, V lost 5 bases, and 13 bases had no gene match. CDR3 region: CASSQKTSGRRTYTGELFF. In nucleotides, the CDR3 is TGTGCCAGCAGCCAAAAGACTAGCGGGAGACGTACCTACACCGGGGAGCTGTTTTTT.

For the CDR3, the DNA is TGTGCCAGCAGCCAAGAGGGGGGGACCTGGGCCAACGTCCTGACTTTC. It is translated as CASSQEGGTWANVLTF. The J gene is TRBJ2-6, the V gene TRBV4-2; 7 bases match TRBD2. The CDR3 has 16 residues. Germline assignment: CDR1 LGHNA and CDR2 YNFKEQ. Trimming cost V 0 bases and J 5 bases; bases outside gene matches: 4.

V and J are TRBV28 and TRBJ2-6; 12 bases map to TRBD1. With V trimmed by 11 bases and J by 0 bases, 5 bases remained unmatched. Looked up from germline, CDR1 is MDHEN and CDR2 is SYDVKM. This CDR3 has 16 amino acids. CDR3 in DNA: TGTGCCGGGGGACAGGGGGCACGCTCTGGGGCCAACGTCCTGACTTTC. Amino acids: CAGGQGARSGANVLTF.

The chain couples TRBV7-9 to TRBJ2-7; D gene ambiguous. Germline CDR1 is SEHNR and CDR2 is FQNEAQ (reference sequence). CDR3 length equals 12 residues. With 2 bases removed from V and 6 bases from J, the gap between germline ends came to 8 bases. Here the CDR3 DNA reads TGTGCCAGCAGCTTAATTTCGTCCGAGCAGTACTTC. Protein: CASSLISSEQYF. The entire variable domain, with the rest obtained from reference TRBV7-9 and TRBJ2-7, is as follows: DTGVSQNPRHKITKRGQNVTFRCDPISEHNRLYWYRQTLGQGPEFLTYFQNEAQLEKSRLLSDRFSAERPKGSFSTLEIQRTEQGDSAMYLCASSLISSEQYFGPGTRLTVT.

This clone has more than one count but fewer than ten. This rearrangement joins TRBV29-1 to TRBJ1-1; D is undetermined. This CDR3 is built from 10 residues. Trimming took 7 bases from V and 5 from J, leaving 8 bases between them. Germline lookup yields CDR1 SQVTM and CDR2 ANQGSEA. The CDR3 DNA sequence: TGCAGCGCTGTGAGAACTGAAGCTTTCTTT. It codes for CSAVRTEAFF.

The chain carries TRBV7-3 and TRBJ1-6; a possible D gene is TRBD1 (5 bases). This CDR3 comprises 13 residues. The ends were cut back, 8 bases at V and 4 bases at J, with 9 bases in the middle. CDR1 and CDR2 (germline): SGHTA, FQGTGA. Here the CDR3 DNA reads TGTGCCAGCGGCCGGACATATAATTCACCCCTCCACTTT. Translation gives CASGRTYNSPLHF. The whole variable domain, filled in from reference TRBV7-3 and TRBJ1-6, reads GAGVSQTPSNKVTEKGKYVELRCDPISGHTALYWYRQSLGQGPEFLIYFQGTGAADDSGLPNDRFFAVRPEGSVSTLKIQRTERGDSAVYLCASGRTYNSPLHFGNGTRLTVT.